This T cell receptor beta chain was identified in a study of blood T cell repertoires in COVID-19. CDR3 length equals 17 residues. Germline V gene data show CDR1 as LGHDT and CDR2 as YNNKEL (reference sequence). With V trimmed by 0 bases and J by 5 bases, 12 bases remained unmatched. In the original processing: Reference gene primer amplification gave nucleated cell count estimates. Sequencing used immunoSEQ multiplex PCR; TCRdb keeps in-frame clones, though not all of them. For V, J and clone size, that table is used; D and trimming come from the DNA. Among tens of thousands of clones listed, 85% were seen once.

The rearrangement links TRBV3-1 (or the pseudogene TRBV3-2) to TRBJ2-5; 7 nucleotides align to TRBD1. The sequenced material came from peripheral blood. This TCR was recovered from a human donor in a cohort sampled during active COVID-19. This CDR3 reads CASSQEGSIGRGETQYF. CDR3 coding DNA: TGTGCCAGCAGCCAAGAAGGGTCCATAGGCAGGGGGGAGACCCAGTACTTC.